This T cell receptor (beta chain) was sequenced for a study of OX40 agonist ivuxolimab in advanced cancers. Background on the study: People in dose escalation had one of these cancers: hepatocellular carcinoma, melanoma, renal cell or head and neck cancer. The eligibility criteria allowed prior anti-PD-1, anti-PD-L1 or anti-CTLA-4 therapy, and roughly 39% had some.

If patients had autoimmune disease history or systemic immunosuppression, they were excluded. Overall study findings and caveats: The antigens recognized by the expanded peripheral T cells, that is their antigen specificity, were not determined.

Worth noting for this clone: The antigen remains unidentified.

Measured with immunoSEQ multiplex PCR; TCRdb has only the in-frame clones, and not every one. Of some 25,000 clones listed, roughly 85% are singletons. CDR3 length: 14 residues. Germline assignment: CDR1 SGHDT and CDR2 YYEEEE. V gave up 2 bases and J gave up 0 bases, with 5 bases separating them. This TCR derives from an adult with an advanced solid tumor such as melanoma, head and neck, liver or kidney cancer. Specimen: CD4+ or CD8+ T cells sorted from blood, collected in a trial of the OX40 agonist ivuxolimab. The chain has TRBV5-6 and TRBJ2-2; unclear D gene. CDR3 DNA: TGTGCCAGCAGCTTAGCGTCGAACACCGGGGAGCTGTTTTTT. Amino acid sequence: CASSLASNTGELFF.